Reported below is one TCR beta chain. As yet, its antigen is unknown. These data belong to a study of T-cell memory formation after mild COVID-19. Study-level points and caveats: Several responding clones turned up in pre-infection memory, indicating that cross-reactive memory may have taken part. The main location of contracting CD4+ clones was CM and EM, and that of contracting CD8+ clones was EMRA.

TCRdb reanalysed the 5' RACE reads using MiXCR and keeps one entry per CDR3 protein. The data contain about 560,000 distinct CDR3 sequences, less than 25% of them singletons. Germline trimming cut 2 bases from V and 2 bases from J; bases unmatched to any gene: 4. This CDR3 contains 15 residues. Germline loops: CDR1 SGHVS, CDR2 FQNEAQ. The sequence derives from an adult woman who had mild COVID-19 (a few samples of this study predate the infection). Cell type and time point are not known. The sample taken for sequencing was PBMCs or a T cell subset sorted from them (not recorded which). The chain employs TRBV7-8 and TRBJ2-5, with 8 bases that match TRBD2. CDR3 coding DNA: TGTGCCAGCAGCTTATGGGCTAGCGGGCAAGAGACCCAGTACTTC. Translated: CASSLWASGQETQYF.